The sequence of this T cell receptor (beta chain) was determined in a study of early T cells in non-severe SARS-CoV-2 infection. The V gene end was trimmed by 2 bases and the J gene end by 4 bases; junction bases not matched to a gene: 9. Germline CDR1 reads DFQATT; CDR2 reads SNEGSKA (reference sequence). This CDR3 region has 16 residues. TCRdb re-analysed the 5' RACE reads in MiXCR, keeping a single row per CDR3 protein. The sample has 20,000 to 30,000 distinct CDR3 sequences; about 4.1% are singletons. By frequency in the sample, this clonotype is medium-sized. This TCR was sampled from an adult who was a healthcare worker with PCR-confirmed SARS-CoV-2 infection or an uninfected control (not recorded which). The sample consisted of whole blood. The V gene is TRBV20-1, the J gene TRBJ2-2, with TRBD1 matching 8 bases. Here the CDR3 DNA reads TGCAGTGCTAGACTTCAGGGGGCAGGGGGCACCGGGGAGCTGTTTTTT. Its translation: CSARLQGAGGTGELFF.